These 10 T cell receptor beta chains came from one sample sequenced in a study of cytomegalovirus exposure and HLA in healthy donors. The study ran its PCR with 60 Vbeta and 13 Jbeta primers. The method was immunoSEQ multiplex PCR; TCRdb's version includes in-frame clones alone and lacks a portion of them. The sample records some 190,000 clones, around 82% being singletons. Specimen: PBMCs. Receptor source: a man between 18 and 29 years old in good health and CMV-seronegative.

The chain is built from TRBV7-2 and TRBJ2-7; TRBD2 matches 11 bases. J gave up 0 bases and V 5 bases, and 9 bases lay outside the gene matches. The length of the CDR3 is 17 residues. Germline CDR1 reads SGHTA; CDR2 reads FQGNSA. The CDR3 reads CASSRTSGGTFSYEQYF. CDR3 in DNA: TGTGCCAGCAGCCGAACTAGCGGGGGTACCTTCTCCTACGAGCAGTACTTC.

The CDR3 DNA reads TGTGCCAGCAGCCACACGACTAGCGGCTCCTACGAGCAGTACTTC. It encodes CASSHTTSGSYEQYF. V and J are TRBV5-4 and TRBJ2-7, with 9 bases fitting TRBD2. The CDR3 covers 15 residues. The germline V gene encodes CDR1 SGHNT and CDR2 YYREEE (reference sequence). V lost 4 bases to trimming and J lost 0 bases; unmatched junction nucleotides: 5.

This clone has more than one count but fewer than ten. The rearrangement links TRBV7-6 to TRBJ2-1; TRBD1 agrees at 8 bases. Germline V CDR1 and CDR2: SGHVS, FNYEAQ. Losses at the gene ends were 5 bases for V and 2 bases for J; bases not matched to a gene: 5. This CDR3 spans 15 amino acids. CDR3 in amino acids: CASSLLGQAYNEQFF. CDR3 DNA: TGTGCCAGCAGCCTGTTGGGACAGGCCTACAATGAGCAGTTCTTC.

This clone was counted a single time. The V and J genes are TRBV15 and TRBJ1-3; D may be TRBD1 (5 bases). The CDR3 runs 14 residues. The germline V and J ends were trimmed by 8 bases and 0 bases, with 11 bases remaining between them. Germline assignment: CDR1 LNHNV and CDR2 YYDKDF (reference sequence). Here the CDR3 reads CATGRGSSGNTIYF. Here the CDR3 DNA reads TGTGCCACCGGGCGGGGCAGCTCTGGAAACACCATATATTTT.

CDR3 amino acids: CASSYRQGTLHYGYTF. CDR3 DNA: TGCGCCAGCAGCTATCGACAGGGGACCCTCCACTATGGCTACACCTTC. The chain carries TRBV5-1 and TRBJ1-2, with TRBD1 matching 8 bases. The CDR3 covers 16 residues. CDR1 SGHRS and CDR2 YFSETQ come from the germline V gene. V trimming: 3 bases; J trimming: 3 bases; junction bases outside the gene matches: 10.

The chain couples TRBV2 to TRBJ2-5; tentatively, D is TRBD1 (5 bases). Trimming removed 5 bases at V and 7 bases at J, with 20 bases between. The germline V gene has CDR1 SNHLY and CDR2 FYNNEI. CDR3 length: 15 amino acids. The DNA of the CDR3 is TGTGCCAGCAGTAGAGAGAGCGCTCACCAGGGGACCCAGTACTTC. It encodes CASSRESAHQGTQYF. The full variable domain, rest sourced from reference TRBV2 and TRBJ2-5, is EPEVTQTPSHQVTQMGQEVILRCVPISNHLYFYWYRQILGQKVEFLVSFYNNEISEKSEIFDDQFSVERPDGSNFTLKIRSTKLEDSAMYFCASSRESAHQGTQYFGPGTRLLVL.

The rearrangement joins TRBV9 to TRBJ1-4; 9 nucleotides align to TRBD1. V was pared by 2 bases and J by 8 bases, with 7 bases of the junction left unmatched. This CDR3 is 15 amino acids long. Germline V gene lookup returns CDR1 SGDLS and CDR2 YYNGEE. The CDR3 region has the DNA TGTGCCAGCAGCGTTATGACAGGGGGTCACGAAAAACTGTTTTTT. Protein: CASSVMTGGHEKLFF.

The genes are TRBV7-2 and TRBJ1-2; D is possibly TRBD1 (5 bases). Trimming removed 1 base at V and 4 bases at J, with 10 bases between. CDR1 and CDR2 (germline): SGHTA, FQGNSA. The CDR3 is made up of 14 amino acids. The CDR3 loop is CASSLGPQGYGYTF. The CDR3 DNA reads TGTGCCAGCAGCTTAGGCCCTCAGGGCTATGGCTACACCTTC.

The chain combines TRBV5-6 with TRBJ1-2; D is uncertain. The CDR3 is made up of 14 amino acids. V shed 5 bases and J shed 7 bases, with 18 bases lying between them. Germline V lookup: CDR1 SGHDT, CDR2 YYEEEE. CDR3 coding DNA: TGTGCCAGCAGATCGACTGTGCGAGTTGGTGGCTACACCTTC. Amino acid sequence: CASRSTVRVGGYTF.

In DNA, the CDR3 is TGCGCCAGCAGCCCGGGGACAGGGGGCTACACGGCAGATACGCAGTATTTT. This sequence encodes CASSPGTGGYTADTQYF. The genes are TRBV5-1 and TRBJ2-3; 12 bases agree with TRBD1. With 4 bases clipped from V and 4 bases from J, the junction kept 10 bases outside the gene matches. This CDR3 has 17 residues. Germline-derived CDR1 and CDR2 are SGHRS and YFSETQ.